These 24 T cell receptor beta chains came from one sample sequenced in a study of T cell responses to AZD1222 COVID-19 vaccine listed by TCRdb under 2021. Receptors were amplified or captured by the immunoSEQ multiplex PCR assay. In its TCRdb copy, this immuneACCESS table keeps in-frame sequences only and misses some clones. Where compared with another copy, unresolved V genes explain less than half of these, and the others have no known cause. The sample table records roughly 87,000 clones; about nine tenths of these occur just once. Of the sample, about 7% is held by the ten largest clones. The time point label of this sample denotes: about 28 days (+/-7) after the second vaccine dose. The material sequenced was peripheral blood, taken 28 days after the second AZD1222 dose. The receptors come from an adult who received the AZD1222 COVID-19 vaccine.

The sample holds a few counts of this clone. The chain has TRBV6-5 and TRBJ2-7; 14 bases map to TRBD2. Germline CDR1 reads MNHEY; CDR2 reads SVGAGI. The CDR3 contains 15 residues. The V and J ends lost 7 bases and 0 bases, in that order; junction bases with no gene match: 2. The CDR3 DNA reads as TGTGCCAGCACCGGACTAGCGGGAGGCTCCTACGAGCAGTACTTC. Its translation: CASTGLAGGSYEQYF.

The V gene is TRBV29-1, the J gene TRBJ2-3; 11 bases line up with TRBD1. After removal of 6 bases from V and 0 bases from J, the junction contained 8 bases not matched to a gene. The germline V gene encodes CDR1 SQVTM and CDR2 ANQGSEA. CDR3 length: 16 residues. CDR3 bases: TGCAGCGTCACCGGGACAGGGGGAGAAAGCACAGATACGCAGTATTTT. Its protein is CSVTGTGGESTDTQYF.

This chain connects TRBV5-1 to TRBJ2-3; weak D call: TRBD1 (5 bases). The CDR3 contains 14 residues. V was clipped by 0 bases and J by 2 bases, with 7 bases between them. The V gene's germline CDR1 is SGHRS and CDR2 YFSETQ. Written as DNA, the CDR3 is TGCGCCAGCAGCTTGGGACAGTCCACAGATACGCAGTATTTT. As protein: CASSLGQSTDTQYF.

The chain carries TRBV4-1 and TRBJ2-1, with 8 bases that match TRBD1. The germline V gene has CDR1 MGHRA and CDR2 YSYEKL. Losses at the gene ends were 3 bases for V and 1 base for J; bases not matched to a gene: 5. The length of the CDR3 is 16 residues. CDR3 sequence (DNA): TGCGCCAGCAGCCAGACAGGGGTCTTTTCCTACAATGAGCAGTTCTTC. It encodes CASSQTGVFSYNEQFF.

The chain couples TRBV4-1 to TRBJ1-1, with TRBD1 as a possible D gene (5 bases). The CDR3 runs 15 residues. Germline assignment: CDR1 MGHRA and CDR2 YSYEKL. V was cut by 1 base and J by 1 base, with 10 bases left in between. The CDR3 is CASSQAGGRNTEAFF. DNA for the CDR3: TGCGCCAGCAGCCAAGCGGGGGGGAGGAACACTGAAGCTTTCTTT.

V is TRBV2 and J is TRBJ2-4; no firm D call. The V end was cut by 4 bases, the J end by 2 bases, with 15 bases between. Per the germline V gene, CDR1 is SNHLY and CDR2 is FYNNEI. CDR3 length equals 16 residues. CDR3 amino acids: CASSVKGLRTKNIQYF. The CDR3 region has the DNA TGTGCCAGCAGTGTCAAGGGTTTAAGAACCAAAAACATTCAGTACTTC.

The J gene is TRBJ2-5, the V gene TRBV5-4; 9 bases are shared with TRBD1. CDR1 and CDR2 from the germline V gene are SGHNT and YYREEE (reference sequence). The CDR3 consists of 18 residues. V lost 3 bases, J lost 6 bases, and 18 bases stayed unmatched. CDR3 nucleotides: TGTGCCAGCAGCTCTAGCTCGCCGGGACAGGGAAGGTTAAAGACCCAGTACTTC. Residues: CASSSSSPGQGRLKTQYF.

The rearrangement joins TRBV20-1 to TRBJ2-1; TRBD2 might be the D (5 bases). Germline-derived CDR1 and CDR2 are DFQATT and SNEGSKA (reference sequence). The V gene lost 6 bases and the J gene lost 10 bases, with 13 bases spanning the gap. The CDR3 covers 11 residues. CDR3 coding DNA: TGCAGTGCCACCTCCCCGGGGGAGCAGTTCTTC. Amino acid sequence: CSATSPGEQFF.

This clone showed up just once. The CDR3 DNA follows: TGTGCCAGCAGCCAAGGTGGGACCTACGAGCAGTACTTC. Encoded protein: CASSQGGTYEQYF. This chain joins TRBV4-2 and TRBJ2-7; D not resolved. CDR3 size: 13 residues. Germline V gene data show CDR1 as LGHNA and CDR2 as YNFKEQ. Trimming left V 1 base short and J 2 bases short, with 6 bases between.

The chain uses TRBV4-1 and TRBJ2-1; D uncertain. Germline V lookup: CDR1 MGHRA, CDR2 YSYEKL. V gave up 4 bases and J gave up 0 bases, with 7 bases separating them. The CDR3 extends over 14 amino acids. The CDR3 here is CASSRITSYNEQFF. In DNA form, the CDR3 reads TGCGCCAGCAGCCGAATAACCTCCTACAATGAGCAGTTCTTC.

This sequence joins TRBV12-5 and TRBJ1-1, with D maybe TRBD1 (6 bases). This CDR3 is built from 12 residues. CDR1 and CDR2 (germline): LGHNT, FRNRAP. V was trimmed by 6 bases and J by 7 bases, leaving 12 bases between them. The DNA for the CDR3 is TGTGCTAGTGGCCGAGGGGGAGTTGAAGCTTTCTTT. Residues: CASGRGGVEAFF.

The sample holds one count of this clone. The chain uses TRBV29-1 and TRBJ2-7; 8 bases align to TRBD1. J was trimmed by 4 bases and V by 3 bases; bases with no gene match: 8. This CDR3 region has 14 residues. Germline V lookup: CDR1 SQVTM, CDR2 ANQGSEA. The chain's CDR3 is CSVDPTGGMYEQYF. CDR3 nucleotide sequence: TGCAGCGTTGATCCCACAGGGGGTATGTACGAGCAGTACTTC.

In this sample, this clone turned up once. The chain carries TRBV30 and TRBJ1-2, with D possibly matching TRBD1 (6 bases). The V and J ends lost 3 bases and 4 bases respectively, with 15 bases between them. This CDR3 spans 14 amino acids. From germline, CDR1 is GTSNPN and CDR2 SVGIG (reference sequence). CDR3 DNA: TGTGCCTGGAGGGACGGGGGGGCGGGCTATGGCTACACCTTC. As protein: CAWRDGGAGYGYTF.

The V gene is TRBV28, the J gene TRBJ2-6, with D maybe TRBD1 (5 bases). V lost 5 bases and J lost 0, with 11 bases in between. The CDR3 is made up of 16 amino acids. From germline, CDR1 is MDHEN and CDR2 SYDVKM. CDR3 region: CASSHLQASGANVLTF. The DNA of the CDR3 is TGTGCCAGCAGTCACCTACAGGCCTCTGGGGCCAACGTCCTGACTTTC.

This clone has a handful of counts. The J gene is TRBJ2-7, the V gene TRBV4-2; 9 bases align to TRBD2. This CDR3 region has 15 residues. The J segment lost 0 bases and the V segment lost 0 bases, leaving 0 bases of the junction unmatched. CDR1 LGHNA and CDR2 YNFKEQ come from the germline V gene. CDR3 sequence: CASSQDSGSSYEQYF. CDR3 coding DNA: TGTGCCAGCAGCCAAGATAGCGGGAGCTCCTACGAGCAGTACTTC.

The V call is TRBV6-2 or TRBV6-3, the J call TRBJ1-5; D is ambiguous. Trimming cost V 2 bases and J 3 bases, with 11 bases left between them. CDR3 size: 15 residues. Germline V gene lookup returns CDR1 MNHEY and CDR2 SVGEGT. DNA for the CDR3: TGTGCCAGCAGTTACGAGGAGCATGACAATCAGCCCCAGCATTTT. Protein sequence: CASSYEEHDNQPQHF.

This CDR3 reads CASSVTSGRVYEQYF. The CDR3 DNA sequence: TGTGCCAGCAGTGTCACTAGCGGGAGAGTCTACGAGCAGTACTTC. The V gene is TRBV27, the J gene TRBJ2-7, with 11 positions matching TRBD2. Germline-derived CDR1 and CDR2 are MNHEY and SMNVEV (reference sequence). The CDR3 sequence is 15 residues long. Losses at the gene ends were 5 bases for V and 3 bases for J; bases not matched to a gene: 6.

The chain has TRBV3-1 (or the pseudogene TRBV3-2) and TRBJ2-1; 7 bases line up with TRBD2. CDR3 length: 14 residues. J gave up 6 bases and V 4 bases, and 6 bases lay outside the gene matches. Germline V CDR1 and CDR2: LGHDT, YNNKEL (reference sequence). CDR3 protein: CASSPGLGANEQFF. The CDR3 nucleotides are TGTGCCAGCAGCCCCGGACTAGGCGCCAATGAGCAGTTCTTC.

J is TRBJ2-3 and V is TRBV6-1; D possibly corresponds to TRBD2 (5 bases). This CDR3 region has 13 residues. Germline V gene data show CDR1 as MNHNS and CDR2 as SASEGT. Trimming shortened V by 6 bases and J by 2 bases, and 9 bases separated the two germline ends. Here the CDR3 reads CASRTSDTDTQYF. CDR3 coding DNA: TGTGCCAGCAGAACTAGTGACACAGATACGCAGTATTTT.

The chain uses TRBV5-6 and TRBJ2-3; D is uncertain. The CDR3 loop spans 15 amino acids. The germline CDR1 and CDR2 sequences are SGHDT and YYEEEE. Trimming pared 3 bases from V and 5 bases from J, leaving 16 bases between. CDR3 coding DNA: TGTGCCAGCAGCTCCTTAACTCGGACGGTAGATACGCAGTATTTT. It encodes CASSSLTRTVDTQYF.

The chain has TRBV6-5 and TRBJ2-1; D might be TRBD2 (6 bases). Trimming pared 7 bases from V and 9 bases from J, leaving 19 bases between. The CDR3 loop spans 14 amino acids. Germline V lookup: CDR1 MNHEY, CDR2 SVGAGI. The CDR3 nucleotides read TGTGCCAGCACCCCCCGACTAGACGTGGGTGAGCAGTTCTTC. Amino acids: CASTPRLDVGEQFF.

The chain joins TRBV11-2 to TRBJ2-1; no definite D call. V dropped 4 bases and J dropped 2 bases, with 9 bases sitting between them. Germline V gene data show CDR1 as SGHAT and CDR2 as FQNNGV. This CDR3 contains 14 residues. CDR3 nucleotides: TGTGCCAGCAGCTCAAATAAAGCCTACAATGAGCAGTTCTTC. Translation: CASSSNKAYNEQFF.

This clone was seen just once. V usage is TRBV29-1 and J usage is TRBJ2-1, with TRBD1 as a possible D gene (6 bases). The ends were cut back, 6 bases at V and 6 bases at J, with 15 bases in the middle. This CDR3 contains 13 residues. Germline loops: CDR1 SQVTM, CDR2 ANQGSEA. In DNA form, the CDR3 reads TGCAGCGTCGCAACGGGACATCTCAATGAGCAGTTCTTC. It encodes CSVATGHLNEQFF.

This rearrangement joins TRBV11-2 to TRBJ2-5; 10 nucleotides line up with TRBD2. V trimming: 3 bases; J trimming: 5 bases; junction bases outside the gene matches: 9. The length of the CDR3 is 16 residues. Germline values: CDR1 SGHAT, CDR2 FQNNGV. This CDR3 is CASSLGLAGAGETQYF. The CDR3 DNA is TGTGCCAGCAGCTTGGGTCTAGCGGGAGCGGGCGAGACCCAGTACTTC.